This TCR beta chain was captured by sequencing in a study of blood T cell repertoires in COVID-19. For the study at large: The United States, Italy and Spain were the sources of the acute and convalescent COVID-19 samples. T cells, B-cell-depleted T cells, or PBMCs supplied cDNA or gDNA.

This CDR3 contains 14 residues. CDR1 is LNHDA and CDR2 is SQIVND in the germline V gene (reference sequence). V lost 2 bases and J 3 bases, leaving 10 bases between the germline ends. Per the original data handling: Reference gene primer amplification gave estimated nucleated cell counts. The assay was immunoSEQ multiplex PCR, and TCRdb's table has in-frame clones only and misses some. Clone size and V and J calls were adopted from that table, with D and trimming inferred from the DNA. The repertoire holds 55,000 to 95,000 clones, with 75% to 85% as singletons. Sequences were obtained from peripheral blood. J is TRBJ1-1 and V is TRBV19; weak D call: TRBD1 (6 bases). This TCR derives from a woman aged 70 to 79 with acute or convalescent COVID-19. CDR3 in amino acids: CASSIRGYDTEAFF. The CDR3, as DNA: TGTGCCAGTAGTATAAGGGGGTATGACACTGAAGCTTTCTTT.